The next 32 T cell receptor beta chains were all read from a single sample in a study of human T cells and chemical hapten exposure. TCRdb re-derived calls from the RACE reads in MiXCR, one entry per CDR3 protein. The sample shows 100,000 or so distinct CDR3 sequences, under 35% of them seen only once. Time point reported: patch test 3, about 24 weeks after DPC sensitization. Treatment specified: therapeutic diphenylcyclopropenone sensitization with weekly scalp DPC. The material sequenced was whole blood, taken in connection with sensitization to the hapten diphenylcyclopropenone (DPC). These receptors were taken from a man aged 35-49 years with alopecia areata. Some clones in this sample may be carry-over from other donors' samples.

The CDR3 sequence: CAYGAWDEQFF. The CDR3, as DNA: TGCGCCTACGGGGCTTGGGATGAGCAGTTCTTC. The V call is TRBV23-1, the J call TRBJ2-1; D assignment may be TRBD1 or TRBD2 (5 bases each). TRBV23-1 has ORF status, its function being uncertain. This CDR3 is built from 11 residues. Trimming left V 11 bases short and J 8 bases short, with 13 bases between.

This clonotype was counted a few times. The chain couples TRBV28 to TRBJ2-3; 11 bases match TRBD2. Looked up from germline, CDR1 is MDHEN and CDR2 is SYDVKM. This CDR3 is built from 16 residues. V lost 7 bases and J lost 0; bases outside the gene matches: 6. CDR3 in DNA: TGTGCCAGCATACTAGCGGGAGTGGCTAGCACAGATACGCAGTATTTT. Translation gives CASILAGVASTDTQYF.

This clonotype was counted a few times. The V call is TRBV5-1, the J call TRBJ2-1, with 16 bases fitting TRBD2. CDR3 length: 18 residues. Germline loops: CDR1 SGHRS, CDR2 YFSETQ. J was trimmed by 4 bases and V by 5 bases; bases with no gene match: 9. CDR3 sequence: CASRGPGTSGREYNEQFF. The CDR3, as DNA: TGCGCCAGCAGAGGACCCGGGACTAGCGGGAGGGAGTACAATGAGCAGTTCTTC.

This chain links TRBV7-3 with TRBJ1-1; TRBD1 agrees at 7 bases. Germline V CDR1 and CDR2: SGHTA, FQGTGA. The CDR3 has 14 residues. With 2 bases clipped from V and 4 bases from J, the junction kept 4 bases outside the gene matches. The CDR3 reads CASSLQAGGTEAFF. In nucleotides, the CDR3 is TGTGCCAGCAGCTTACAGGCAGGGGGCACTGAAGCTTTCTTT.

This clonotype was detected a few times. This rearrangement joins TRBV5-1 to TRBJ2-3, with a tentative D call TRBD2 (5 bases). Germline V lookup: CDR1 SGHRS, CDR2 YFSETQ. The CDR3 is 15 amino acids. V was pared by 4 bases and J by 2 bases, with 14 bases between. The CDR3 DNA is TGCGCCAGCAGCAGAATAGCGCAACCCACAGATACGCAGTATTTT. Translation gives CASSRIAQPTDTQYF.

This clonotype turned up a few times. The CDR3 protein is CASSVGSSGSNEQFF. CDR3 coding DNA: TGTGCCAGCAGCGTAGGTTCTAGCGGGAGTAATGAGCAGTTCTTC. The chain is built from TRBV9 and TRBJ2-1; 10 bases line up with TRBD2. CDR1 SGDLS and CDR2 YYNGEE come from the germline V gene. This CDR3 region has 15 residues. V gave up 0 bases and J gave up 7 bases; unmatched junction bases: 4.

The chain joins TRBV18 to TRBJ2-5, with 8 bases fitting TRBD1. Trimming cost V 1 base and J 5 bases; bases outside gene matches: 9. The length of the CDR3 is 16 residues. Per the germline V gene, CDR1 is KGHSH and CDR2 is LQKENI. CDR3 region: CASSPLSGGPSETQYF. The CDR3 DNA reads as TGTGCCAGCTCACCACTCTCAGGGGGCCCTTCGGAGACCCAGTACTTC.

This clonotype occurred a few times. J is TRBJ1-1 and V is TRBV25-1; TRBD1 is a possible D gene (6 bases). The germline V and J ends were trimmed by 5 bases and 5 bases, with 18 bases remaining between them. This CDR3 has 15 residues. Germline V gives CDR1 MGHDK, CDR2 SYGVNS. The DNA of the CDR3 is TGTGCCAGCAGTCCGAACAGGGTGATCAGTACTGAAGCTTTCTTT. The encoded protein is CASSPNRVISTEAFF.

This clonotype was seen only a few times. The chain links TRBV7-2 to TRBJ2-1; 7 bases are a match to TRBD1. The length of the CDR3 is 12 residues. Germline CDR1 and CDR2: SGHTA and FQGNSA. Unmatched junction bases numbered 4, after V lost 5 bases and J lost 9 bases. The CDR3 DNA sequence: TGTGCCAGCAGCCTCAACAGGGGTGAGCAGTTCTTC. It encodes CASSLNRGEQFF. The whole variable domain, remainder taken from reference TRBV7-2 and TRBJ2-1, is GAGVSQSPSNKVTEKGKDVELRCDPISGHTALYWYRQSLGQGLEFLIYFQGNSAPDKSGLPSDRFSAERTGGSVSTLTIQRTQQEDSAVYLCASSLNRGEQFFGPGTRLTVL.

In this sample, this clonotype turned up a few times. J is TRBJ2-7 and V is TRBV12-3 or TRBV12-4; D is ambiguous. The CDR3 contains 12 residues. V shed 3 bases and J shed 3 bases, with 6 bases lying between them. CDR3 in DNA: TGTGCCAGCAGTTTTAATGGCTACGAGCAGTACGTC. Its protein product is CASSFNGYEQYV.

CDR3 nucleotides: TGTGCCAGCTCACCCGGGACAGGGAGGGCCGAGCAGTACGTC. Protein product: CASSPGTGRAEQYV. V is TRBV18 and J is TRBJ2-7, with TRBD1 identical over 9 bases. Germline lookup yields CDR1 KGHSH and CDR2 LQKENI. This CDR3 comprises 14 residues. Losses at the gene ends were 3 bases for V and 6 bases for J; bases not matched to a gene: 6.

The table lists this clonotype with a few counts. The CDR3 nucleotides read TGTGCCAGCTCACCTGACAGGAATCCCCCAATGGGTGAGCAGTACTTC. Its translation is CASSPDRNPPMGEQYF. J is TRBJ2-7 and V is TRBV18; possible D gene TRBD1, 6 bases. Germline-derived CDR1 and CDR2 are KGHSH and LQKENI. The germline V and J ends were trimmed by 3 bases and 7 bases, with 22 bases remaining between them. The length of the CDR3 is 16 residues. Filled out from reference TRBV18 and TRBJ2-7, the complete variable domain reads NAGVMQNPRHLVRRRGQEARLRCSPMKGHSHVYWYRQLPEEGLKFMVYLQKENIIDESGMPKERFSAEFPKEGPSILRIQQVVRGDSAAYFCASSPDRNPPMGEQYFGPGTRLTVT.

This clonotype was recorded only once. The V gene is TRBV9, the J gene TRBJ2-5; possibly TRBD1 or TRBD2 for D (5 bases each). The V end was cut by 1 base, the J end by 4 bases, with 14 bases between. CDR3 size: 15 residues. In germline, CDR1 is SGDLS, CDR2 YYNGEE. CDR3 bases: TGTGCCAGCAGCGTAACCGTAACGGGGCGAGAGACCCAGTACTTC. This codes for CASSVTVTGRETQYF.

V is TRBV6-2 or TRBV6-3 and J is TRBJ2-1; D call uncertain. CDR1 and CDR2 (germline): MNHEY, SVGEGT. The CDR3 is 11 residues long. Trimming cost V 1 base and J 6 bases, with 1 base left between them. The CDR3 sequence: CASSYFNEQFF. CDR3 DNA: TGTGCCAGCAGTTACTTCAATGAGCAGTTCTTC.

The chain couples TRBV27 to TRBJ2-7; 12 nucleotides align to TRBD1. CDR3 length: 16 residues. V dropped 9 bases and J dropped 4; count of bases not matched to a gene: 13. Germline assignment: CDR1 MNHEY and CDR2 SMNVEV (reference sequence). CDR3 in DNA: TGTGCCAGTCGCTCCGGGACAGGGGGCGGGATTTACGAGCAGTACGTC. It codes for CASRSGTGGGIYEQYV.

V usage is TRBV11-1 and J usage is TRBJ2-7; 9 nucleotides align to TRBD1. Germline V gene data show CDR1 as SGHAT and CDR2 as FQDESV (reference sequence). V was clipped by 4 bases and J by 5 bases; unmatched bases: 3. This CDR3 is built from 13 residues. CDR3 in DNA: TGTGCCAGCAGCTCGGACAGGGGCCACGAGCAGTACGTC. This sequence encodes CASSSDRGHEQYV.

This chain connects TRBV5-5 to TRBJ2-5; TRBD2 agrees at 7 bases. Germline V gene sequence: CDR1 SGHKS, CDR2 YYEKEE (reference sequence). The CDR3 sequence is 13 residues long. Trimming removed 4 bases from V and 4 bases from J; junction bases left unmatched: 4. CDR3 in amino acids: CASSRLALETQYF. The CDR3 nucleotides are TGTGCCAGCAGCCGACTAGCTCTAGAGACCCAGTACTTC.

J is TRBJ1-5 and V is TRBV28; D remains ambiguous. Deletions cut 6 bases from V and 2 bases from J, with 14 bases between. This CDR3 spans 15 amino acids. The germline V gene encodes CDR1 MDHEN and CDR2 SYDVKM. CDR3: CASSPVFKGNQPQHF. The CDR3 DNA reads TGTGCCAGCAGCCCCGTCTTTAAGGGCAATCAGCCCCAGCATTTT.

This clonotype was found once. The chain has TRBV10-3 and TRBJ2-7; D unclear. V was clipped by 8 bases and J by 6 bases, with 17 bases between them. Germline CDR1 and CDR2: ENHRY and SYGVKD. This CDR3 has 13 residues. The CDR3 sequence is CAISPGPLGEQYV. CDR3 nucleotide sequence: TGTGCCATCTCCCCAGGTCCCCTGGGCGAGCAGTACGTC.

A few counts support this clonotype. V is TRBV5-1 and J is TRBJ2-3; 9 bases are shared with TRBD1. The CDR3 is made up of 14 amino acids. Germline lookup yields CDR1 SGHRS and CDR2 YFSETQ. The ends lost 5 bases at V and 3 bases at J; junction bases unmatched: 4. The CDR3 here is CASRYGQGTDTQYF. The CDR3 DNA follows: TGCGCCAGCAGATATGGACAGGGGACAGATACGCAGTATTTT.

This chain joins TRBV12-3 or TRBV12-4 and TRBJ1-2; possibly TRBD1 for D (6 bases). The ends were cut back, 6 bases at V and 4 bases at J, with 12 bases in the middle. There are 13 residues in the CDR3. The CDR3 protein is CASSPDSTYGYTF. DNA of the CDR3: TGTGCCAGCAGCCCGGACAGCACCTATGGCTACACCTTC.

The chain has TRBV4-3 and TRBJ1-3, with a possible D match to TRBD1 (6 bases). Germline-derived CDR1 and CDR2 are LGHNA and YSLEER. The ends were cut back, 0 bases at V and 2 bases at J, with 8 bases in the middle. There are 15 residues in the CDR3. CDR3 coding DNA: TGCGCCAGCAGCCAAGACGGACAGACTGGAAACACCATATATTTT. This gives the protein CASSQDGQTGNTIYF.

This chain links TRBV6-5 with TRBJ2-7, with a possible D match to TRBD2 (5 bases). Germline CDR1 is MNHEY and CDR2 is SVGAGI. CDR3 length equals 13 residues. V was clipped by 0 bases and J by 3 bases, with 6 bases between them. CDR3 in amino acids: CASSYSRDYEQYF. In DNA, the CDR3 is TGTGCCAGCAGTTACTCGAGGGACTACGAGCAGTACTTC.

This clonotype has more than one count but fewer than ten. The chain recombines TRBV6-6 with TRBJ2-3, with TRBD2 identical over 8 bases. Trimming at V came to 5 bases and at J to 0 bases, leaving 10 bases not matched to a gene. The CDR3 contains 17 residues. Germline-derived CDR1 and CDR2 are MNHNY and SVGAGI (reference sequence). In DNA form, the CDR3 reads TGTGCCAGCAGTAGGCCTATAGCGGGGTCTAGCACAGATACGCAGTATTTT. It codes for CASSRPIAGSSTDTQYF.

The chain carries TRBV5-1 and TRBJ2-1; D is undetermined. The CDR3 runs 15 residues. The V end lost 0 bases, the J end lost 5 bases, and 12 bases lay between the germline ends. The germline gives CDR1 SGHRS, CDR2 YFSETQ. The CDR3 region is CASSLAARANNEQFF. CDR3 coding DNA: TGCGCCAGCAGCTTGGCCGCTCGAGCTAACAATGAGCAGTTCTTC.

The chain recombines TRBV29-1 with TRBJ2-1; a weak D match, TRBD1 (5 bases). Trimming removed 6 bases at V and 10 bases at J, with 13 bases between. CDR3 size: 11 residues. Germline values: CDR1 SQVTM, CDR2 ANQGSEA. The CDR3 spells CSVDTLGEQFF. CDR3 nucleotide sequence: TGCAGCGTGGACACTCTAGGAGAGCAGTTCTTC.

The CDR3 reads CASSQIREEETQYF. The DNA of the CDR3 is TGCGCCAGCAGCCAAATAAGGGAAGAAGAGACCCAGTACTTC. J is TRBJ2-5 and V is TRBV4-1; D is uncertain. V lost 2 bases to trimming and J lost 3 bases, with 10 bases between them. Germline CDR1 and CDR2: MGHRA and YSYEKL. The CDR3 sequence is 14 residues long.

This clonotype was seen only a few times. The gene calls are TRBV15 and TRBJ2-6, with D unresolved. V shed 1 base and J shed 0 bases, with 7 bases lying between them. The CDR3 is 16 residues long. Per the germline V gene, CDR1 is LNHNV and CDR2 is YYDKDF (reference sequence). The CDR3 protein is CATSRAGGSGANVLTF. CDR3 in DNA: TGTGCCACCAGCAGAGCAGGTGGCTCTGGGGCCAACGTCCTGACTTTC.

The chain links TRBV12-3 or TRBV12-4 to TRBJ2-6; 7 bases agree with TRBD2. The J segment lost 5 bases and the V segment lost 3 bases, leaving 10 bases of the junction unmatched. This CDR3 comprises 17 residues. This chain's CDR3 is CASSFGGGPSRANVLTF. CDR3 DNA sequence: TGTGCCAGCAGTTTTGGGGGAGGGCCATCTAGGGCCAACGTCCTGACTTTC.

This chain uses TRBV29-1 with TRBJ2-3, with 8 bases fitting TRBD1. This CDR3 is built from 15 residues. J gave up 4 bases and V 0 bases, and 6 bases lay outside the gene matches. Germline V CDR1 and CDR2: SQVTM, ANQGSEA. For the CDR3, the DNA is TGCAGCGTTGAAGATCTGACAGGGGACGCAGATACGCAGTATTTT. This codes for CSVEDLTGDADTQYF.

The sample holds a few counts of this clonotype. The chain couples TRBV20-1 to TRBJ2-3; a weak D match, TRBD2 (5 bases). Germline CDR1 is DFQATT and CDR2 is SNEGSKA (reference sequence). The CDR3 extends over 16 amino acids. V gave up 0 bases and J gave up 2 bases, with 15 bases separating them. The CDR3 DNA reads as TGCAGTGCTAGAGATGGTCAGCGGATTGCCACAGATACGCAGTATTTT. This encodes CSARDGQRIATDTQYF.

J is TRBJ2-1 and V is TRBV12-5; 7 nucleotides match TRBD2. This CDR3 is 17 amino acids long. Germline trimming cut 4 bases from V and 4 bases from J; bases unmatched to any gene: 13. Germline assignment: CDR1 LGHNT and CDR2 FRNRAP. The CDR3 DNA follows: TGTGCTAGTGGTTGGACCGCGGGAGTAGAGCTATACAATGAGCAGTTCTTC. Translated, it gives CASGWTAGVELYNEQFF.